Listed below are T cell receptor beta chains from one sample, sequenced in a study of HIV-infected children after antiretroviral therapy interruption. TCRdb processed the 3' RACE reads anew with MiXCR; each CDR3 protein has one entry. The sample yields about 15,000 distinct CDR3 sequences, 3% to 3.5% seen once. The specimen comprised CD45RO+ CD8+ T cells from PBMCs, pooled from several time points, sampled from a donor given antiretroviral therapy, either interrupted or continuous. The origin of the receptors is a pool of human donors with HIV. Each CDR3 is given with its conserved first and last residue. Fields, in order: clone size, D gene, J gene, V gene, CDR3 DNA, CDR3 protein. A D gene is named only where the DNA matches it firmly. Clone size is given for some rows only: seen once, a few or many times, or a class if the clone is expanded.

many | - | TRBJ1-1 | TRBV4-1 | TGCGCCACTCGCCCCGGGACTAACACTGAAGCTTTCTTT | CATRPGTNTEAFF
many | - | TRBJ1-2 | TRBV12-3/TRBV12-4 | TGTGCCAGCAGTCCCTCGGCAGGTTATGGCTACACCTTC | CASSPSAGYGYTF
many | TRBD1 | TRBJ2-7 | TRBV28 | TGTGCCAGCAGTCAAAGTCGGGACAGCTCCTACGAGCAGTACTTC | CASSQSRDSSYEQYF
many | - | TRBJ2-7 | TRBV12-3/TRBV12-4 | TGTGCCAGCAGTTTATACGGGGCCTCCTACGAGCAGTACTTC | CASSLYGASYEQYF
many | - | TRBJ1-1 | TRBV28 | TGTGCCAGCAGGACTCCGAGGGTCGGCGAGGTACCCAACACTGAAGCTTTCTTT | CASRTPRVGEVPNTEAFF
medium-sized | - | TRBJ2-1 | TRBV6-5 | TGTGCCACCTCCTCGCGTCCGGGGGCCAATGAGCAGTTCTTC | CATSSRPGANEQFF
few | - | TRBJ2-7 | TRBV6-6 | TGTGCCAGCAGCCTATCCCGGGACCACTACGAGCAGTACTTC | CASSLSRDHYEQYF
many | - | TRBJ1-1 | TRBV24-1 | TGTGCCACCAGTGATTTGTCACGGATGAACACTGAAGCTTTCTTT | CATSDLSRMNTEAFF
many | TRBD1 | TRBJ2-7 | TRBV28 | TGTGCCAGCAGTGACCCCTATTCGACAGGGGGCACTTACGAGCAGTACTTC | CASSDPYSTGGTYEQYF
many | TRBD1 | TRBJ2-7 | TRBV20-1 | TGCAGTGCGAAAGGGGGACAGGAGGTTGGCGAGCAGTACTTC | CSAKGGQEVGEQYF
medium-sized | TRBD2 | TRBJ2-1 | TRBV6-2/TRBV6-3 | TGTGCCAGCGAAGCGGCGGCTAGCGGGGGTGGGAATGAGCAGTTCTTC | CASEAAASGGGNEQFF
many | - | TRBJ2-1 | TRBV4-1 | TGCGCCAGCAGCCAATATCAAGTGGGGGGCGCGGATGAGCAGTTCTTC | CASSQYQVGGADEQFF
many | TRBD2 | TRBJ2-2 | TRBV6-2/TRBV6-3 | TGTGCCAGCAGTTACTCAACTAGCGGGGGGGCAAAAACCGGGGAGCTGTTTTTT | CASSYSTSGGAKTGELFF
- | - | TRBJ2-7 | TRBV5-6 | TGTGCCAGTAACAACCGGGACACGATTTCTGACGAGCAGTACTTC | CASNNRDTISDEQYF
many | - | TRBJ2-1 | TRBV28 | TGTGCCAGCAGGTTCTCGCCCGTACAGGGTCGGGAAGAGCAGTTCTTC | CASRFSPVQGREEQFF
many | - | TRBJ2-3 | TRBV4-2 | TGTGCCAGCAGCCGGGAGGCTAGTGAAGATACGCAGTATTTT | CASSREASEDTQYF
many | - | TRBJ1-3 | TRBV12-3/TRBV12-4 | TGTGCCAGCAGTGCCTTTGGAAACACCATATATTTT | CASSAFGNTIYF
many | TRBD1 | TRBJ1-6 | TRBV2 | TGTGCCAGCAGGGCCAGGGGGACCTATAATTCACCCCTCCACTTT | CASRARGTYNSPLHF
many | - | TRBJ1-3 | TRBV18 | TGTGCCAGCTCAAGGAAGGGAAACACCATATATTTT | CASSRKGNTIYF
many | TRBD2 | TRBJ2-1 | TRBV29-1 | TGCAGCCCCAATTGGGAGGGTGAGCAGTTCTTC | CSPNWEGEQFF
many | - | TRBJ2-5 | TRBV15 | TGTGCCACCAGCAGAGAGGGGCTTCGCCAAGAGACCCAGTACTTC | CATSREGLRQETQYF
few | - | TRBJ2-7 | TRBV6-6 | TGTGCCAGCAGTTCCCTCGGGGAGCAGTACTTC | CASSSLGEQYF
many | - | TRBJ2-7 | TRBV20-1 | TGCAGTGCTAGTGTGAGGGGACCGCGCTACGAGCAGTACTTC | CSASVRGPRYEQYF
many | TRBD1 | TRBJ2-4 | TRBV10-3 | TGTGCCATCAGTGAGTCGACTCGGGACAGGGTTAACATTCAGTACTTC | CAISESTRDRVNIQYF
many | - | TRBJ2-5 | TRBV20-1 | TGCAGTGCTAGTAGCGGGACAGAAAGTGAGACCCAGTACTTC | CSASSGTESETQYF
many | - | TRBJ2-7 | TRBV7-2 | TGTGCCAGCAGCCCAAACGAGGAGCACGAGCAGTACTTC | CASSPNEEHEQYF
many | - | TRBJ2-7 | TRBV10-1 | TGCGCCAGCAGTGACAGTTGGACCAAGCAGTACTTC | CASSDSWTKQYF
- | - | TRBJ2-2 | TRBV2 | TGTGCCATCCTTAGACCTCCGGGGAAGAGGACCGGGGAGCTGTTTTTT | CAILRPPGKRTGELFF
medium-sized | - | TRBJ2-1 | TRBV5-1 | TGCGCCAGCAGCTTGTCGTCGGGACTCGGGGAGCAGTTCTTC | CASSLSSGLGEQFF
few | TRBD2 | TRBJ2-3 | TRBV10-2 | TGCGCCAGCAGTGAGTCAAGCGGGGGGGCCAGGGGGGCAGATACGCAGTATTTT | CASSESSGGARGADTQYF
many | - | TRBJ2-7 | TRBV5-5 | TGTGCCAGCAGTTCCCGCCGGGACACGGGACGTCACGAGCAGTACTTC | CASSSRRDTGRHEQYF
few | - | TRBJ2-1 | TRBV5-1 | TGCGCCAGCAGCTCCCCGGGGGAGCGGGACAATGAGCAGTTCTTC | CASSSPGERDNEQFF
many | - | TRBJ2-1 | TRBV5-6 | TGTGCCAGCAGCCTCCCGTACAATGAGCAGTTCTTC | CASSLPYNEQFF
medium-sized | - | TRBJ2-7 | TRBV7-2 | TGTGCCAGCAGTCAAGGGCTAGGTATAGGCGACGAGCAGTACTTC | CASSQGLGIGDEQYF
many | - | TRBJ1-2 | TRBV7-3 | TGTGCCAGCAGATCTACCGGGGGAGCTGGCTACACCTTC | CASRSTGGAGYTF
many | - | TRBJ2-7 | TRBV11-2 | TGTGCCAGCAGCTGGGTAACCGGGGAGCAGTACTTC | CASSWVTGEQYF
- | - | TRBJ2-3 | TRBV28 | TGTGCCAGCAGTCCCGGAGGGGGGGCCACAGATACGCAGTATTTT | CASSPGGGATDTQYF
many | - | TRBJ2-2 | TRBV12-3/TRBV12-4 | TGTGCCAGCAGTTTAGGGTCGACAGTGGGCGGGGAGCTGTTTTTT | CASSLGSTVGGELFF
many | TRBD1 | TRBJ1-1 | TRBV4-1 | TGCGCCAGCAGGGGGACAGGGGGGTTCACTGAAGCTTTCTTT | CASRGTGGFTEAFF
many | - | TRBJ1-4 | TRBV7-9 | TGTGCCAGCAGCTTAGGTATTACAGGCGAAAAACTGTTTTTT | CASSLGITGEKLFF
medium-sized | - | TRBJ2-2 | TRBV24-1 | TGTGCCACCAGTGACTTAACTAGCCCCGGGGAGCTGTTTTTT | CATSDLTSPGELFF
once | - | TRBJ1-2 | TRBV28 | TGTGCCTGTACCAAAAATGGCTACACCTTC | CACTKNGYTF